The clone carrying this TCR beta chain was observed many times. TCRdb analysed the 5' RACE reads with MiXCR anew, one entry per CDR3 protein. Among a few hundred thousand distinct CDR3 sequences listed, roughly 8% were seen once. This sample was included in a study of identical twins. Per germline, CDR1 SGHRS and CDR2 YFSETQ. V was shortened by 3 bases and J by 6 bases, with 11 bases between the two germline ends. The CDR3 extends over 13 amino acids. These records were also assigned to another study, of yellow fever vaccine responses in identical twins.

This sequence originates from a woman aged 18-35 years in good health. This chain uses TRBV5-1 with TRBJ2-3, with unresolved D. The sample comprised CD8+ T cells sorted from blood. CDR3 sequence reads: CASSSGIQDTQYF. The CDR3 coding sequence is TGCGCCAGCAGCTCGGGCATCCAGGATACGCAGTATTTT.